This entry is about one T cell receptor beta chain. This entry is derived from a study of T cell changes during pregnancy in multiple sclerosis. Sequenced by immunoSEQ multiplex PCR; TCRdb stores in-frame clones only, minus some. Of some 77,000 clones listed, 89% are singletons. V lost 6 bases and J lost 3, with 8 bases in between. CDR1 and CDR2 from the germline V gene are MNHNS and SASEGT. The length of the CDR3 is 12 residues. The material was peripheral blood, obtained before pregnancy. The sequence derives from a female donor with multiple sclerosis, enrolled in a pregnancy study. This chain uses TRBV6-1 with TRBJ1-2; D gene unclear. CDR3 coding DNA: TGTGCCAGCAGGGTTACTTACTATGGCTACACCTTC. Translation gives CASRVTYYGYTF.